This TCR beta chain stems from a study of blood T cell repertoires in COVID-19. Sequenced by immunoSEQ multiplex PCR; TCRdb stores in-frame clones only, minus some. Of 90,000 to 120,000 clones listed, 80% to 95% were seen once; the top ten hold under 1.5%. Germline-derived CDR1 and CDR2 are ENHRY and SYGVKD. This CDR3 has 16 amino acids. J lost 5 bases, V lost 2 bases, and 5 bases had no gene match. Sequencing was done on a sample of peripheral blood. The receptor comes from a woman under 40 with acute or convalescent COVID-19. The chain is built from TRBV10-3 and TRBJ2-2; 10 bases fit TRBD2. The CDR3 DNA reads TGTGCCATCAGTGAGGCGGTTAGCGGGAGGACCGGGGAGCTGTTTTTT. Translation: CAISEAVSGRTGELFF.